This TCR beta chain was sequenced during a study of blood T cells in healthy people across ages. Turning to the study itself: Capturing about one barcoded beta molecule per two T cells was achieved by template switching.

The use of a sample-barcoded 5' primer and a J-beta primer mix characterized a second PCR of 7 to 11 cycles. Unique molecular identifiers of 12 random nucleotides labeled each cDNA. There were at least 3 million CDR3-containing paired-end reads obtained from each sample. MiXCR, applied by TCRdb to the 5' RACE reads, yields one record per CDR3 protein. Here the sample spans 790,000 or so distinct CDR3 sequences, 46% being singletons. Total RNA amounts of at least 6 micrograms were extracted per sample. This CDR3 has 14 amino acids. Germline assignment: CDR1 SGHAT and CDR2 FQDESV (reference sequence). With 6 bases clipped from V and 7 bases from J, the junction kept 11 bases outside the gene matches.

Sequencing used blood. This chain connects TRBV11-1 to TRBJ1-1, with 7 bases aligning to TRBD1. This receptor was identified in an elderly man in good health. The CDR3: CASRSAGTVDEAFF. DNA for the CDR3: TGTGCCAGCAGATCCGCCGGGACAGTCGATGAAGCTTTCTTT.